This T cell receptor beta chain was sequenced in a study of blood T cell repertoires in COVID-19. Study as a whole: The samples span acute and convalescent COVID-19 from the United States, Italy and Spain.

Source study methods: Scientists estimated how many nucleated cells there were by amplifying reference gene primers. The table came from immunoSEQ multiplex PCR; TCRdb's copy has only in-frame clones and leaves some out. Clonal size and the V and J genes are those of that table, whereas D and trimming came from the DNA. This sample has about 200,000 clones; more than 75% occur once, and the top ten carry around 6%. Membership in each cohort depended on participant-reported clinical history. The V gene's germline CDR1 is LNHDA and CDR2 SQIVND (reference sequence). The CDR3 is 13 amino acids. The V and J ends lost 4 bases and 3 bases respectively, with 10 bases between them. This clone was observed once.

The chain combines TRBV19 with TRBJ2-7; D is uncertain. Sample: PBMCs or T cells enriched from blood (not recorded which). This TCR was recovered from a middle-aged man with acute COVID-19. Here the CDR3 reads CASSKDGVYEQYF. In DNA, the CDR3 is TGTGCCAGTAGTAAGGATGGAGTCTACGAGCAGTACTTC.